The 9 T cell receptor beta chains presented below share a single source sample, sequenced in a study of T cells after yellow fever vaccination. Using its own MiXCR run on the 5' RACE reads, TCRdb lists one record per CDR3 protein. Among approximately 550,000 distinct CDR3 sequences listed, 13% were seen once. The specimen was PBMCs, collected on the day of the yellow fever booster vaccination. The receptors here all came from a man aged 25 to 40 who received the YFV17D yellow fever vaccine.

The chain has TRBV24-1 and TRBJ2-5, with 8 bases fitting TRBD1. V gave up 11 bases and J gave up 6 bases; unmatched junction bases: 7. CDR3 length equals 12 residues. Germline V gene data show CDR1 as KGHDR and CDR2 as SFDVKD. In nucleotides, the CDR3 is TGTGCCATCGGACAGGGTGGGCAGACCCAGTACTTC. It translates to CAIGQGGQTQYF.

The chain joins TRBV20-1 to TRBJ2-1, with 14 bases that match TRBD2. In germline, CDR1 is DFQATT, CDR2 SNEGSKA (reference sequence). The trim removed 0 bases at V and 7 bases at J, leaving 26 bases unmatched. This CDR3 comprises 23 residues. DNA of the CDR3: TGCAGTGCTAGAGATCTTGGAAGATACGGCGGGACTAGCGGGAGTTTGGGTTCGAATGAGCAGTTCTTC. Translating it yields CSARDLGRYGGTSGSLGSNEQFF.

The CDR3 is CASGDRGRRETQYF. As DNA, the CDR3 is TGTGCCAGTGGGGACAGGGGCCGAAGAGAGACCCAGTACTTC. J is TRBJ2-5 and V is TRBV19; 10 nucleotides align to TRBD1. V lost 8 bases to trimming and J lost 4 bases; unmatched junction nucleotides: 7. CDR1 and CDR2 from the germline V gene are LNHDA and SQIVND (reference sequence). This CDR3 comprises 14 residues.

This clonotype has more than one count but fewer than ten. The CDR3 sequence: CASSIEDPGTDTQYF. DNA for the CDR3: TGTGCCAGCAGCATTGAGGACCCAGGCACAGATACGCAGTATTTT. The V call is TRBV5-4, the J call TRBJ2-3, with no clear D. Trimming shortened V by 4 bases and J by 1 base, and 13 bases separated the two germline ends. In germline, CDR1 is SGHNT, CDR2 YYREEE (reference sequence). This CDR3 comprises 15 residues.

This clonotype was counted between two and nine times. The chain links TRBV9 to TRBJ1-5; possibly TRBD1 for D (6 bases). CDR1 and CDR2 from the germline V gene are SGDLS and YYNGEE. The CDR3 sequence is 15 residues long. V lost 0 bases and J lost 6, with 13 bases in between. The CDR3 is CASSVGTAAGQPQHF. CDR3 in DNA: TGTGCCAGCAGCGTAGGGACAGCTGCCGGTCAGCCCCAGCATTTT. Full variable domain (missing parts from reference TRBV9 and TRBJ1-5): DSGVTQTPKHLITATGQRVTLRCSPRSGDLSVYWYQQSLDQGLQFLIQYYNGEERAKGNILERFSAQQFPDLHSELNLSSLELGDSALYFCASSVGTAAGQPQHFGDGTRLSIL.

The rearrangement uses TRBV29-1 and TRBJ2-7; 10 nucleotides line up with TRBD1. The ends lost 3 bases at V and 4 bases at J; junction bases unmatched: 9. This CDR3 is built from 15 residues. Germline V gene sequence: CDR1 SQVTM, CDR2 ANQGSEA. CDR3 amino acids: CSVDALTGGRYEQYF. The CDR3 DNA is TGCAGCGTTGACGCGTTGACAGGGGGCCGGTACGAGCAGTACTTC.

The chain links TRBV27 to TRBJ2-7; 9 bases align to TRBD2. Trimming cost V 4 bases and J 0 bases; bases outside gene matches: 7. Germline V CDR1 and CDR2: MNHEY, SMNVEV (reference sequence). The CDR3 loop spans 16 amino acids. CDR3 nucleotides: TGTGCCAGCAGTTCCGCGGGGGGGGGCAGCTCCTACGAGCAGTACTTC. It encodes CASSSAGGGSSYEQYF.

This chain connects TRBV20-1 to TRBJ2-7, with D perhaps matching TRBD2 (6 bases). V was shortened by 0 bases and J by 2 bases, with 8 bases between the two germline ends. The CDR3 extends over 13 amino acids. Germline V gene sequence: CDR1 DFQATT, CDR2 SNEGSKA (reference sequence). The CDR3 protein is CSAREGTPYEQYF. CDR3 nucleotides: TGCAGTGCTAGAGAGGGGACTCCCTACGAGCAGTACTTC.

This clonotype was recorded a few times. CDR3 bases: TGTGCCAGCAGCCAAAACGGGAGGGCGGACGAGCAGTACTTC. Encoded protein: CASSQNGRADEQYF. This chain joins TRBV7-6 and TRBJ2-7; 8 nucleotides agree with TRBD2. Germline CDR1 and CDR2: SGHVS and FNYEAQ. Unmatched junction bases numbered 8, after V lost 5 bases and J lost 5 bases. The CDR3 is 14 residues long.